This T cell receptor beta chain was retrieved from a study of cytomegalovirus exposure and HLA in healthy donors. Regarding this clone: What it binds is not known.

The germline gives CDR1 KGHSH, CDR2 LQKENI. Trimming pared 0 bases from V and 0 bases from J, leaving 9 bases between. This CDR3 contains 16 residues. General observations from the study: TCR beta V- and J-gene trimming was later associated with a missense DCLRE1C variant.

The PCR was carried out with 60 Vbeta primers and 13 Jbeta primers. Per the original data handling: In a later analysis, of 80 million to 90 million unique beta chains, roughly 9.9 million appeared in at least two donors. The method was immunoSEQ multiplex PCR; TCRdb's version includes in-frame clones alone and lacks a portion of them. That table is the source of V, J and clone size, and D and trimming were worked out from the DNA. The data contain around 160,000 clones, 75% to 80% of them singletons. Sequenced sample: PBMCs. This chain uses TRBV18 with TRBJ2-1; D unclear. This sequence was found in a man aged 45 to 65 in good health and CMV-seropositive. Here the CDR3 DNA reads TGTGCCAGCTCACCACCGACACAAAGCTCCTACAATGAGCAGTTCTTC. Its translation is CASSPPTQSSYNEQFF.